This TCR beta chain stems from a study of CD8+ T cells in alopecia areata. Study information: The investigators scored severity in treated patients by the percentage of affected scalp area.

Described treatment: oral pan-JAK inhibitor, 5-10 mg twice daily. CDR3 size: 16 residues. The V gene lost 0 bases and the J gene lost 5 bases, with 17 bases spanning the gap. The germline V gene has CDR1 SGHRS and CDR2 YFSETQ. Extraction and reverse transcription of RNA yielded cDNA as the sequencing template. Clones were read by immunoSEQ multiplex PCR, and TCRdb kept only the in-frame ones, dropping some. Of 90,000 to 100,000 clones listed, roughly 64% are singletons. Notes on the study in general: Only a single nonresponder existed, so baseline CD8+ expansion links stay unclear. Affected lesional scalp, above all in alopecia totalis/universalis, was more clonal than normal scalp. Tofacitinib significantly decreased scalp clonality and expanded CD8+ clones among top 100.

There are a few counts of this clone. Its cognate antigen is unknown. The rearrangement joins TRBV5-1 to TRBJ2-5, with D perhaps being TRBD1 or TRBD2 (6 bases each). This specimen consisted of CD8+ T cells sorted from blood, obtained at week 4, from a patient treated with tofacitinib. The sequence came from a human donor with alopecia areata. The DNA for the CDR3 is TGCGCCAGCAGCTTGGCCCCGGCAGGGGAGGTGGAGACCCAGTACTTC. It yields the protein CASSLAPAGEVETQYF.